The TCR beta chain described here comes from a study of shared clonotypes between healthy human individuals. Study information: Plates per donor: three CD4 naive, three CD4 memory, two CD8 naive, one CD8 memory. Study-level points and caveats: Clonotypes shared by all four donors outscored non-shared clonotypes in generation probability. It was the few donors that limited the genetic and exposure-history diversity represented. The naive CD4 repertoires of a few donors were compared, and around 5.1% of clonotypes were shared.

To note about this clone: Antigen specificity is unknown. This sample includes further DNA sequences coding for the same CDR3.

The assay was immunoSEQ multiplex PCR, and TCRdb's table has in-frame clones only and misses some. The sample holds roughly 2,000,000 clones, 90% to 95% seen once. Selected positively for CCR7 and CD45RO-negative, naive CD8 cells excluded terminally differentiated effector memory CD45RA+ cells. This clonotype was obtained from a man younger than 35 in good health. Some clones in this sample may be carry-over from other donors' samples. Sequenced sample: naive CD8+ T cells from PBMCs.

In nucleotides, the CDR3 is TGTGCCAGCAGCTTAATAGATGAGCAGTTCTTC. Translated, it gives CASSLIDEQFF. This rearrangement joins TRBV11-2 to TRBJ2-1; D not resolved. V shed 2 bases and J shed 8 bases, with 4 bases lying between them. This CDR3 has 11 amino acids. Germline V gene lookup returns CDR1 SGHAT and CDR2 FQNNGV.